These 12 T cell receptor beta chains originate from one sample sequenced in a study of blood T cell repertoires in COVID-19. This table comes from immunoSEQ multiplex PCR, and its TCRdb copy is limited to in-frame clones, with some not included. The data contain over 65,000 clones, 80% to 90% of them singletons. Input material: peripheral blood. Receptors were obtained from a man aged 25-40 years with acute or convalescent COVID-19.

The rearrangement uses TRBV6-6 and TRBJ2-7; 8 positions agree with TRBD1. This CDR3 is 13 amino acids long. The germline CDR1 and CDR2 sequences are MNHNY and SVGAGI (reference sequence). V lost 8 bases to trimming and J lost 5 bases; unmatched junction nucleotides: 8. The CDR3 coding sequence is TGTGCCAGCCGAAACAGGGGGGCCCACGAGCAGTACTTC. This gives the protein CASRNRGAHEQYF.

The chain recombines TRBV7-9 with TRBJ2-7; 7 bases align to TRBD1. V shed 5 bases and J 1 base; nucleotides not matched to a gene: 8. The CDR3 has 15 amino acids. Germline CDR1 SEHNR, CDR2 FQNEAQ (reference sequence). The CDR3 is CASSPKGAPSYEQYF. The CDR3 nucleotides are TGTGCCAGCAGCCCGAAGGGGGCCCCTTCCTACGAGCAGTACTTC.

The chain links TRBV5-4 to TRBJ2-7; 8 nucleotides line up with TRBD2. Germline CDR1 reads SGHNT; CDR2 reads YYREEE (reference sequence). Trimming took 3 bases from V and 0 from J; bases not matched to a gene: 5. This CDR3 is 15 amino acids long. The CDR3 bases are TGTGCCAGCAGCTCTAGGACTAGCCTCTCCTACGAGCAGTACTTC. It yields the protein CASSSRTSLSYEQYF.

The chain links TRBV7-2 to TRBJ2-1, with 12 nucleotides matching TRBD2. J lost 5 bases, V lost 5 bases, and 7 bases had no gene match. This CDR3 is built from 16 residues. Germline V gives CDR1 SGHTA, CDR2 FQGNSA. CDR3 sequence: CASSGLTSGSNNEQFF. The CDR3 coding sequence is TGTGCCAGCAGCGGATTGACTAGCGGGAGCAACAATGAGCAGTTCTTC.

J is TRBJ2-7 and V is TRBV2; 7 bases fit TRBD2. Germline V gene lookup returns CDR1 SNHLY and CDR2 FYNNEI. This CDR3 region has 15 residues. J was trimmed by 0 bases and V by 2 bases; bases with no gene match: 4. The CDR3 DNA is TGTGCCAGCAGTGAATCTGGCGGGAGCTCCTACGAGCAGTACTTC. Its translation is CASSESGGSSYEQYF.

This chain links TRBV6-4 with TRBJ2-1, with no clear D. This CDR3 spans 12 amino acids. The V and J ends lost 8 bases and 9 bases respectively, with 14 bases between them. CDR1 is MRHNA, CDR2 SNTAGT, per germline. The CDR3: CASVGHHVEQFF. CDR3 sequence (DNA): TGTGCCAGCGTTGGGCATCATGTTGAGCAGTTCTTC.

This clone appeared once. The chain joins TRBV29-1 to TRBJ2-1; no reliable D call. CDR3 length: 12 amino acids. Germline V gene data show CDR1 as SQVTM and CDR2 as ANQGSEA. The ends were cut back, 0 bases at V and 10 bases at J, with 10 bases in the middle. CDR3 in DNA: TGCAGCGTTGAAGAGAGCCTCTCGGAGCAGTTCTTC. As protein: CSVEESLSEQFF.

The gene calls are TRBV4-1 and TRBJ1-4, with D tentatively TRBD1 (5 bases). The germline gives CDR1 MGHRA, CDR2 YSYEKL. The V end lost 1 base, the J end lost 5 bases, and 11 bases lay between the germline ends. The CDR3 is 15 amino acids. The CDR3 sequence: CASSQAGGGNEKLFF. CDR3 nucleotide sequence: TGCGCCAGCAGCCAAGCCGGGGGGGGGAATGAAAAACTGTTTTTT.

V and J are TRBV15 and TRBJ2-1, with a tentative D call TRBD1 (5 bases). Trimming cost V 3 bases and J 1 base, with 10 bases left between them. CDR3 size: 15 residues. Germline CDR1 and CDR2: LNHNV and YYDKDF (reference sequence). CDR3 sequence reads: CATSSLGASYNEQFF. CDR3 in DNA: TGTGCCACCAGCAGCTTAGGGGCGTCCTACAATGAGCAGTTCTTC.

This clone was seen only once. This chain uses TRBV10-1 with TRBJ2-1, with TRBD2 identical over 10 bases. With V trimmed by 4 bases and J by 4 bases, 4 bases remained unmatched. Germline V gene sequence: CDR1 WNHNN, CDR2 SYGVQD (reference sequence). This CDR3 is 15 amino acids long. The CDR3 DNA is TGCGCCAGCAGTGGGACGACTAGCGGGTACAATGAGCAGTTCTTC. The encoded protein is CASSGTTSGYNEQFF.

CDR3 amino acids: CASRGHSLGYGYTF. The CDR3 nucleotides are TGTGCCAGCCGGGGACATTCGCTAGGATATGGCTACACCTTC. The chain uses TRBV28 and TRBJ1-2; TRBD1 is a possible D gene (6 bases). Deletions cut 8 bases from V and 5 bases from J, with 18 bases between. Looked up from germline, CDR1 is MDHEN and CDR2 is SYDVKM. This CDR3 spans 14 amino acids.

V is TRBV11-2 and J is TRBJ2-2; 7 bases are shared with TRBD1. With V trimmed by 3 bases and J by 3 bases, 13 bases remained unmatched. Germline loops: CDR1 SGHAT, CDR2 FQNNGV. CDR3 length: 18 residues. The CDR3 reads CASSFLLADRADTGELFF. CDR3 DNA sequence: TGTGCCAGCAGCTTCTTACTCGCTGACAGGGCGGACACCGGGGAGCTGTTTTTT.